The present entry profiles one T cell receptor (beta chain) with its context. Its target is not known. Germline loops: CDR1 SGHVT, CDR2 SQSDAQ. This CDR3 comprises 15 residues. V gave up 5 bases and J gave up 1 base, with 14 bases separating them. Template material for amplifying TCR beta CDR3 regions consisted of RNA transcripts. TCR CDR3 regions were first amplified by RT-PCR with HTBI primers. TCRdb fed the multiplex PCR reads into MiXCR, producing one record per CDR3 protein. The sample lists 750,000 to 900,000 distinct CDR3 sequences, more than 30% occurring once. The source of the sample is a study of T cells in Graves' hyperthyroidism and ophthalmopathy. Broader study findings: Most clonotypes that expanded in the thyroid above 0.001 also showed up in blood. Stable hyperthyroidism was told apart from ophthalmopathy by a model built on 13 V-J features.

Sequencing input: blood. The chain has TRBV7-4 and TRBJ1-1, with D maybe TRBD1 (5 bases). The source is a young man with Graves' hyperthyroidism. The CDR3 loop is CASSKDGDRNTEAFF. In DNA form, the CDR3 reads TGTGCCAGCAGCAAGGACGGCGACAGGAACACTGAAGCTTTCTTT. Full variable domain (missing parts from reference TRBV7-4 and TRBJ1-1): GAGVSQSPRYKVAKRGRDVALRCDSISGHVTLYWYRQTLGQGSEVLTYSQSDAQRDKSGRPSGRFSAERPERSVSTLKIQRTEQGDSAVYLCASSKDGDRNTEAFFGQGTRLTVV.